This T cell receptor beta chain comes out of a study of OX40 agonist ivuxolimab in advanced cancers. Only in-frame clones appear in the TCRdb table, and some are missing; sequencing was by immunoSEQ multiplex PCR. In the table there are about 73,000 clones, 70% to 90% of which are singletons. The CDR3 has 12 residues. V was pared by 4 bases and J by 4 bases, with 8 bases between. CDR1 MGHRA and CDR2 YSYEKL come from the germline V gene. The input for sequencing was CD4+ or CD8+ T cells sorted from blood, taken in a trial of the OX40 agonist ivuxolimab. The TCR was taken from an adult with an advanced solid tumor such as melanoma, head and neck, liver or kidney cancer. The chain uses TRBV4-1 and TRBJ2-7; D may be TRBD1 (6 bases). The CDR3 DNA follows: TGCGCCAGCAGCCTAACAGGGTACGAGCAGTACTTC. It encodes CASSLTGYEQYF.